These T cell receptor beta chains were read from a single sample in a study of cytomegalovirus exposure and HLA in healthy donors. Repertoires were generated with immunoSEQ multiplex PCR, while TCRdb's copy carries only in-frame clones and drops some. The repertoire includes approximately 240,000 clones, about 80% of them detected once, and about 0.58% sits in the top ten. Sequenced input: PBMCs. These TCRs come from a woman aged 40 to 55 in good health and CMV-seronegative. Both conserved end residues are part of each CDR3. Fields, in order: D gene, J gene, clone size, V gene, CDR3 protein, CDR3 DNA. D genes are given only for firm matches. A row's size may be missing; if present it is once, few, many or a size class.

NA,TRBJ1-2,NA,TRBV5-4,CASSPPGAGGYTF,TGTGCCAGCAGCCCCCCAGGGGCAGGTGGCTACACCTTC
NA,TRBJ1-5,NA,TRBV4-2,CASSSGNQPQHF,TGTGCCAGCAGCTCGGGGAATCAGCCCCAGCATTTT
TRBD1,TRBJ1-1,NA,TRBV9,CASSPRGLRSLNTEAFF,TGTGCCAGCAGCCCCAGGGGGCTCCGGAGCCTGAACACTGAAGCTTTCTTT
NA,TRBJ2-1,NA,TRBV5-1,CASSPEGVVREQFF,TGCGCCAGCAGCCCAGAGGGGGTGGTTAGGGAGCAGTTCTTC
NA,TRBJ2-5,NA,TRBV6-5,CASRPGVAETQYF,TGTGCCAGTCGGCCGGGGGTGGCGGAGACCCAGTACTTC
TRBD1,TRBJ2-7,NA,TRBV9,CASSVDRAGEQYF,TGTGCCAGCAGCGTGGACAGGGCTGGCGAGCAGTACTTC
NA,TRBJ1-5,many,TRBV19,CASKGVIQPQHF,TGTGCCAGTAAGGGAGTGATTCAGCCCCAGCATTTT
NA,TRBJ1-5,NA,TRBV2,CASRAEGYSNQPQHF,TGTGCCAGCAGGGCCGAGGGATATAGCAATCAGCCCCAGCATTTT
NA,TRBJ2-5,NA,TRBV7-2,CACMRETQYF,TGTGCCTGTATGAGGGAGACCCAGTACTTC
TRBD1,TRBJ1-1,NA,TRBV9,CASSVAGQGMNTEAFF,TGTGCCAGCAGCGTAGCTGGACAGGGGATGAACACTGAAGCTTTCTTT
NA,TRBJ2-7,NA,TRBV9,CASSAPGVDEQYF,TGTGCCAGCAGCGCACCGGGGGTAGACGAGCAGTACTTC
TRBD2,TRBJ2-5,NA,TRBV4-2,CASSQDFYSLGGGAKETQYF,TGTGCCAGCAGCCAAGATTTCTACTCCCTAGGCGGGGGAGCGAAAGAGACCCAGTACTTC
NA,TRBJ1-5,NA,TRBV5-1,CASSPGTAEYISNQPQHF,TGCGCCAGCAGCCCCGGGACTGCAGAATATATTAGCAATCAGCCCCAGCATTTT
TRBD2,TRBJ2-3,NA,TRBV7-3,CASSLVAGGTTDTQYF,TGTGCCAGCAGCTTAGTAGCGGGGGGGACCACAGATACGCAGTATTTT
TRBD1,TRBJ1-1,NA,TRBV11-3,CASSYGGTGIGNTEAFF,TGTGCCAGCAGCTATGGGGGGACAGGGATAGGGAACACTGAAGCTTTCTTT
NA,TRBJ1-1,NA,TRBV25-1,CASRKRNTEAFF,TGTGCCAGTCGTAAGAGAAACACTGAAGCTTTCTTT
TRBD1,TRBJ1-1,once,TRBV11-1,CASSKGQMNTEAFF,TGTGCCAGCAGCAAGGGACAGATGAACACTGAAGCTTTCTTT
TRBD1,TRBJ1-2,NA,TRBV6-5,CASSSDRGRTGYTF,TGTGCCAGCAGCTCCGACAGGGGGCGAACCGGCTACACCTTC
NA,TRBJ2-1,NA,TRBV7-9,CASSLARWGDEQFF,TGTGCCAGCAGCTTAGCGCGATGGGGCGATGAGCAGTTCTTC
NA,TRBJ2-7,NA,TRBV29-1,CSAGQVYYEQYF,TGCAGCGCAGGACAAGTCTACTACGAGCAGTACTTC
TRBD2,TRBJ2-4,few,TRBV4-3,CASSHGLAGGANIQYF,TGCGCCAGCAGCCACGGACTAGCGGGGGGGGCAAACATTCAGTACTTC
TRBD2,TRBJ2-2,NA,TRBV7-9,CASSLSGGARTGELFF,TGTGCCAGCAGCCTTAGCGGGGGGGCCCGGACCGGGGAGCTGTTTTTT
NA,TRBJ1-4,NA,TRBV4-2,CASSPLGGGGEKLFF,TGTGCCAGCAGCCCCTTAGGGGGGGGTGGTGAAAAACTGTTTTTT
NA,TRBJ1-4,NA,TRBV7-2,CASSSRRTTNEKLFF,TGTGCCAGCAGCTCTAGGCGAACAACTAATGAAAAACTGTTTTTT
NA,TRBJ2-5,NA,TRBV5-4,CASSLGGPGGTQETQYF,TGTGCCAGCAGCTTGGGGGGGCCAGGGGGGACTCAAGAGACCCAGTACTTC
TRBD2,TRBJ2-5,NA,TRBV6-5,CASSYPLRGVKETQYF,TGTGCCAGCAGTTACCCTTTGCGGGGGGTGAAAGAGACCCAGTACTTC
NA,TRBJ2-5,NA,TRBV5-1,CASSLWRGDSTNQETQYF,TGCGCCAGCAGTCTGTGGAGGGGAGATAGCACGAACCAAGAGACCCAGTACTTC
NA,TRBJ1-1,NA,TRBV6-5,CASSPGGGNTEAFF,TGTGCCAGCAGCCCGGGGGGCGGGAACACTGAAGCTTTCTTT
NA,TRBJ1-2,NA,TRBV6-6,CASSETGNSGYTF,TGTGCCAGCAGCGAAACAGGGAATAGTGGCTACACCTTC
NA,TRBJ1-1,NA,TRBV27,CASLAFMGAGNTEAFF,TGTGCCAGCTTAGCCTTCATGGGGGCTGGGAACACTGAAGCTTTCTTT
NA,TRBJ2-4,NA,TRBV10-1,CASSPGEDFAIQYF,TGCGCCAGCAGTCCCGGGGAAGATTTTGCCATTCAGTACTTC
TRBD1,TRBJ1-6,NA,TRBV4-3,CASSQGQGELADSPLHF,TGCGCCAGCAGCCAAGGACAGGGCGAGTTAGCGGATTCACCCCTCCACTTT